The sequence of this TCR beta chain was determined in a study of regulatory T cells in long-lasting Graves disease. Building the TCR beta libraries relied on iRepertoire HTBI primers, and CDR3 regions underwent Arm-PCR. Using its own MiXCR run on the multiplex PCR reads, TCRdb lists one record per CDR3 protein. The sample has roughly 400,000 distinct CDR3 sequences; around a fifth are singletons. V was clipped by 6 bases and J by 0 bases; unmatched bases: 5. CDR3 size: 15 residues. The germline gives CDR1 MDHEN, CDR2 SYDVKM. Time point: persistent/refractory GD, antithyroid drugs over 5 years with positive TRAb. Extracted RNA from PBMCs served as the source of the TCR library. Patients of an endocrinology department in Xi'an, China, were included. This clonotype was counted at least ten times.

The chain carries TRBV28 and TRBJ1-5; 7 nucleotides match TRBD1. The clonotype was recovered from a female donor with Graves disease. Sequenced material: peripheral blood mononuclear cells (PBMCs), taken when the disease was refractory, from a patient treated with antithyroid drugs. The DNA of the CDR3 is TGTGCCAGCAGGGGGACAGATTATAGCAATCAGCCCCAGCATTTT. Translation gives CASRGTDYSNQPQHF.